Detailed here is one TCR beta chain. What it binds is not known. The CDR3 has 12 amino acids. V was clipped by 4 bases and J by 4 bases, with 7 bases between them. CDR1 and CDR2 (germline): SGHDN, FVKESK. This specimen comes from a study of cytomegalovirus exposure and HLA in healthy donors. Study-wide points: When presence/absence was analysed, sequencing depth was taken to be roughly uniform across donors. Sequence variants that were highly shared formed a cluster that was likely a sequencing artifact.

It was with 60 Vbeta and 13 Jbeta primers that the PCR ran. Method: immunoSEQ multiplex PCR; TCRdb's copy keeps in-frame clones and lacks some. The data contain approximately 220,000 clones, around 75% of them seen just once; the ten biggest clones take up 1.8%. This TCR was sampled from a woman in her 30s in good health and CMV-seronegative. The rearrangement joins TRBV14 to TRBJ1-2; D gene unclear. The sample taken for sequencing was PBMCs. The CDR3 nucleotides read TGTGCCAGCAGCCGACGGAGCTATGGCTACACCTTC. Translating it yields CASSRRSYGYTF.